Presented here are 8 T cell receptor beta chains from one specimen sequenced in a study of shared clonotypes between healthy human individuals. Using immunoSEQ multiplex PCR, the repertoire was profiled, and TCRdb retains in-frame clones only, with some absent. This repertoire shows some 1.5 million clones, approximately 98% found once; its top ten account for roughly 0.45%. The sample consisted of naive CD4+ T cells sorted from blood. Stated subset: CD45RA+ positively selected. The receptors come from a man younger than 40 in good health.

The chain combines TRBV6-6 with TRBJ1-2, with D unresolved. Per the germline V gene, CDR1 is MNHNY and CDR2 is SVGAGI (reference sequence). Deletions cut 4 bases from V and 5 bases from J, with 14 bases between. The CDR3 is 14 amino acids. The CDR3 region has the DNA TGTGCCAGCAGTTTGGTAGGGTCTGGGTATGGCTACACCTTC. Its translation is CASSLVGSGYGYTF.

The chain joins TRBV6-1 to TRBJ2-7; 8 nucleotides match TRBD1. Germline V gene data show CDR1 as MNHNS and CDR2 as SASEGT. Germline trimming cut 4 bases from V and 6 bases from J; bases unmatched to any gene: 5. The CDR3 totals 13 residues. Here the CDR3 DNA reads TGTGCCAGCAGTGCAGGGACAGGCGGCGAGCAGTACTTC. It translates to CASSAGTGGEQYF.

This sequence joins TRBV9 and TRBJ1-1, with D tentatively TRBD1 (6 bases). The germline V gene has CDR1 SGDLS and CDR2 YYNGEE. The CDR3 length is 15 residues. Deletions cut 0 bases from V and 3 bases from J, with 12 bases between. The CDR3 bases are TGTGCCAGCAGCGTAGATTTGGGGGCGGACACTGAAGCTTTCTTT. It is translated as CASSVDLGADTEAFF.

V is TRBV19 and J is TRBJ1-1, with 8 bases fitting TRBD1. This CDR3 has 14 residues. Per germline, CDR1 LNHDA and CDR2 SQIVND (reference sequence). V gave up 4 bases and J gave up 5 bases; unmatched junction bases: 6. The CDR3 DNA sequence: TGTGCCAGTAGTAGCGGACAGGGTAGGACTGAAGCTTTCTTT. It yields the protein CASSSGQGRTEAFF.

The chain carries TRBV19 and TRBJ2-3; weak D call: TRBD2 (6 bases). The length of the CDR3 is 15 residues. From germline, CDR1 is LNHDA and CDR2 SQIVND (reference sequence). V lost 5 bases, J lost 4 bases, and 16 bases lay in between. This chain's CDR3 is CASSPQGGLPDTQYF. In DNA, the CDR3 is TGTGCCAGTAGTCCCCAGGGAGGCCTCCCAGATACGCAGTATTTT.

The CDR3 spells CAISELLAGAEETQYF. The CDR3 DNA reads TGTGCCATCAGTGAGTTGTTAGCGGGAGCCGAAGAGACCCAGTACTTC. The chain is built from TRBV10-3 and TRBJ2-5, with 9 bases lining up with TRBD2. This CDR3 has 16 amino acids. J was trimmed by 3 bases and V by 1 base; bases with no gene match: 6. Germline lookup yields CDR1 ENHRY and CDR2 SYGVKD.

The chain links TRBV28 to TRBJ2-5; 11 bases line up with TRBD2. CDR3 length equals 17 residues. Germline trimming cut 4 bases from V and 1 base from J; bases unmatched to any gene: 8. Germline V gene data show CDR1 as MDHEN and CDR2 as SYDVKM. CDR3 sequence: CASSSPQGLAGQETQYF. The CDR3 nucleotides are TGTGCCAGCAGTTCCCCCCAAGGACTAGCGGGCCAAGAGACCCAGTACTTC.

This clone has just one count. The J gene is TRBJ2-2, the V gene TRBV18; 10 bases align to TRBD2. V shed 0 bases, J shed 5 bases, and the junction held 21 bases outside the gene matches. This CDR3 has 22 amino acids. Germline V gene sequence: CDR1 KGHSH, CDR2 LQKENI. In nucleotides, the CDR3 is TGTGCCAGCTCACCACCGCGGCTAGCGGGAGCCCCTGGGGGGCTAATGACCGGGGAGCTGTTTTTT. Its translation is CASSPPRLAGAPGGLMTGELFF.